The T cell receptor beta chain described here comes from a study of response to subunit inactivated influenza vaccine. In this sample, this clonotype turned up a few times. Each CDR3 protein is one row after TCRdb ran MiXCR on the RT-PCR reads. Of about 500,000 distinct CDR3 sequences listed, 16% are singletons. The receptor was derived from a man aged 45-69 years who received an inactivated influenza vaccine. Sequencing used CD4+ T cells sorted from PBMCs, obtained about 24 months after vaccination.

In nucleotides, the CDR3 is TGCGCCAGCAGCCAAGATAACAGGGACTACGAGCAGTACTTC. Its translation: CASSQDNRDYEQYF. The rearrangement uses TRBV4-1 and TRBJ2-7; D might be TRBD1 (6 bases). The CDR3 sequence is 14 residues long. V lost 0 bases and J lost 3, with 9 bases in between. Germline loops: CDR1 MGHRA, CDR2 YSYEKL.